The source of this T cell receptor (beta chain) is a study of CD8+ T cells in alopecia areata. Study-level results: Clonality was higher in lesional than normal scalp, especially in alopecia totalis/universalis. Scalp data also include sequences from resident alphabeta T cells of normal skin. Under tofacitinib, fewer expanded CD8+ clones appeared among the top 100 scalp clones.

RNA was isolated and reverse transcribed to cDNA, the sequencing template. Profiled with immunoSEQ multiplex PCR; TCRdb holds only in-frame clones, not every one. The table has about 140,000 clones, roughly nine tenths seen once. After removal of 8 bases from V and 2 bases from J, the junction contained 8 bases not matched to a gene. Germline loops: CDR1 SEHNR, CDR2 FQNEAQ (reference sequence). The CDR3 length is 14 residues. Concerning this clone itself: The target antigen is unknown.

Treatment reported: oral pan-JAK inhibitor, 5-10 mg twice daily. This clonotype was obtained from a human donor with alopecia areata. This rearrangement joins TRBV7-9 to TRBJ2-7, with TRBD1 matching over 8 bases. Sequencing used CD8+ T cells sorted from blood, obtained at week 4, from a patient treated with tofacitinib. CDR3 region: CASGLGQGPYEQYF. The CDR3 region has the DNA TGTGCCAGCGGATTAGGACAGGGCCCCTACGAGCAGTACTTC. Together with reference TRBV7-9 and TRBJ2-7, the CDR3 gives the full variable domain: DTGVSQNPRHKITKRGQNVTFRCDPISEHNRLYWYRQTLGQGPEFLTYFQNEAQLEKSRLLSDRFSAERPKGSFSTLEIQRTEQGDSAMYLCASGLGQGPYEQYFGPGTRLTVT.